The 3 T cell receptor beta chains below all came from one sample that was sequenced in a study of beta chain features in type 1 diabetes (dated by TCRdb to about 2018). What the work shows at the level of the full study, not this receptor alone: Type 1 diabetes patients showed a moderate but significant shortening of TCRB CDR3 length in all four CD4+ subsets.

No antigen is known for these receptors. Library creation used the immunoSEQ multiplex PCR assay. The High Capacity cDNA Reverse Transcription Kit was used to reverse transcribe all of the isolated RNA, meaning that expressed TCRB transcripts were what got sequenced. TCRdb stores this immuneACCESS table with in-frame sequences only. Part of the clones is absent; in the studies checked, under half of the shortfall reflects unresolved V genes, and no reason is known for the rest. This sample comprises roughly 150,000 clones, approximately 7.9% of them detected only once. The ten most abundant clones make up under 0.55% of the sample. The sample was central memory CD4+ T cells from blood. The receptors were gathered from a man aged 18 to 29 with type 1 diabetes.

This sequence joins TRBV30 and TRBJ1-3; 8 nucleotides match TRBD1. CDR1 is GTSNPN, CDR2 SVGIG, per germline (reference sequence). The trim removed 4 bases at V and 3 bases at J, leaving 8 bases unmatched. The CDR3 extends over 15 amino acids. The CDR3 spells CAWTRRGLYGNTIYF. For the CDR3, the DNA is TGTGCCTGGACTCGCAGGGGGCTCTATGGAAACACCATATATTTT.

This clone was detected only a few times. The V gene is TRBV30, the J gene TRBJ1-5; 8 positions agree with TRBD1. V shed 7 bases, J shed 4 bases, and the junction held 6 bases outside the gene matches. The V gene's germline CDR1 is GTSNPN and CDR2 SVGIG (reference sequence). This CDR3 comprises 13 residues. In nucleotides, the CDR3 is TGTGCCTCACAGGGGGGCGGGAATCAGCCCCAGCATTTT. Its translation: CASQGGGNQPQHF.

There are a few counts of this clone. The chain joins TRBV7-2 to TRBJ2-5; 11 positions match TRBD2. Per germline, CDR1 SGHTA and CDR2 FQGNSA. The V and J ends lost 5 bases and 4 bases, in that order; junction bases with no gene match: 6. This CDR3 is 15 amino acids long. CDR3 protein: CASSATSGKVETQYF. The CDR3 DNA reads TGTGCCAGCAGCGCGACTAGCGGGAAGGTAGAGACCCAGTACTTC.